This T cell receptor (beta chain) was documented in a study of technical replicates of blood from a handful of donors. Method: immunoSEQ multiplex PCR; TCRdb's copy keeps in-frame clones and lacks some. Here the sample spans roughly 79,000 clones, roughly four fifths being singletons. The CDR3 totals 15 residues. Per germline, CDR1 SEHNR and CDR2 FQNEAQ (reference sequence). V lost 1 base to trimming and J lost 0 bases, with 9 bases between them. This receptor was identified in a human donor in good health. Some clones in this sample may be carry-over from other donors' samples. The chain joins TRBV7-9 to TRBJ1-2; D not resolved. Sequenced sample: PBMCs. The CDR3 DNA follows: TGTGCCAGCAGCTTAGATGGACTCGCTAACTATGGCTACACCTTC. Its translation is CASSLDGLANYGYTF.